Listed below are T cell receptor beta chains from one sample, sequenced in a study of shared clonotypes between healthy human individuals. Profiled with immunoSEQ multiplex PCR; TCRdb holds only in-frame clones, not every one. The table has about 820,000 clones, around 92% seen once. The sample taken for sequencing was naive CD8+ T cells sorted from blood. These receptors originate from a man aged 25-40 years in good health. CDR3s include the opening cysteine and the closing phenylalanine or tryptophan. Each record gives: V gene, CDR3 length, J gene, D gene, clone size, CDR3 DNA, CDR3 protein. The D gene is left open where the match is weak. A clone size is listed for some rows: how often the clone was seen (once, few, many), or a class if it is expanded.

V: TRBV19
length: 14
J: TRBJ2-3
D: NA
size: NA
DNA: TGTGCCAGTAGTATTACAGGGTACACAGATACGCAGTATTTT
CDR3: CASSITGYTDTQYF

V: TRBV5-1
length: 16
J: TRBJ2-5
D: TRBD1
size: NA
DNA: TGCGCCAGCAGTCCTGCTCCCGGACAGGGGGAAGAGACCCAGTACTTC
CDR3: CASSPAPGQGEETQYF

V: TRBV7-9
length: 16
J: TRBJ2-1
D: TRBD2
size: NA
DNA: TGTGCCAGCAGCCCTTTAGCGGGAGTGTCCTACAATGAGCAGTTCTTC
CDR3: CASSPLAGVSYNEQFF

V: TRBV11-3
length: 15
J: TRBJ2-7
D: TRBD1
size: NA
DNA: TGTGCCAGCAGCTTAGGGGCAGGGGGAATCTACGAGCAGTACTTC
CDR3: CASSLGAGGIYEQYF

V: TRBV19
length: 14
J: TRBJ2-7
D: NA
size: NA
DNA: TGTGCCAGTAGCTTGACAGGCCTAATCTACGAGCAGTACTTC
CDR3: CASSLTGLIYEQYF

V: TRBV28
length: 17
J: TRBJ2-3
D: NA
size: NA
DNA: TGTGCCAGCAGTTTCTTAATGGCTCCCTCCGTCACAGATACGCAGTATTTT
CDR3: CASSFLMAPSVTDTQYF

V: TRBV28
length: 15
J: TRBJ2-7
D: TRBD1
size: NA
DNA: TGTGCCAGCAGCCGACAGGGAAGGGGATCCTACGAGCAGTACTTC
CDR3: CASSRQGRGSYEQYF

V: TRBV5-1
length: 19
J: TRBJ2-5
D: TRBD2
size: NA
DNA: TGCGCCAGCAGGAACACCGGGACTAGCGGGAGGGCTCCTCAAGAGACCCAGTACTTC
CDR3: CASRNTGTSGRAPQETQYF

V: TRBV28
length: 16
J: TRBJ2-3
D: NA
size: NA
DNA: TGTGCCAGCAGTTTATGGCCCCCAGCCGGCACAGATACGCAGTATTTT
CDR3: CASSLWPPAGTDTQYF

V: TRBV6-5
length: 14
J: TRBJ2-7
D: TRBD1
size: NA
DNA: TGTGCCAGCAGGGCCCGACAGGGTTCCTACGAGCAGTACTTC
CDR3: CASRARQGSYEQYF

V: TRBV2
length: 14
J: TRBJ2-5
D: NA
size: NA
DNA: TGTGCCAGCAGTGAAGAAGGGTCCCAAGAGACCCAGTACTTC
CDR3: CASSEEGSQETQYF

V: TRBV11-3
length: 16
J: TRBJ2-2
D: NA
size: NA
DNA: TGTGCCAGCAGCTTAGTCAGGGGCGAGGGCACCGGGGAGCTGTTTTTT
CDR3: CASSLVRGEGTGELFF

V: TRBV5-1
length: 13
J: TRBJ2-7
D: NA
size: NA
DNA: TGCGCCAGCAGTTATACTAGTGGTTACGAGCAGTACTTC
CDR3: CASSYTSGYEQYF

V: TRBV11-1
length: 18
J: TRBJ2-3
D: NA
size: NA
DNA: TGTGCCAGCAGCTTATGGGGTTCGGTGTTGGGAAGCACAGATACGCAGTATTTT
CDR3: CASSLWGSVLGSTDTQYF

V: TRBV11-2
length: 15
J: TRBJ1-5
D: NA
size: NA
DNA: TGTGCCAGCAGCCCTTTCCTAGGGGCGAATCAGCCCCAGCATTTT
CDR3: CASSPFLGANQPQHF

V: TRBV19
length: 13
J: TRBJ1-5
D: NA
size: NA
DNA: TGTGCCAGTAGTTCTTTCTCCAATCAGCCCCAGCATTTT
CDR3: CASSSFSNQPQHF

V: TRBV4-1
length: 17
J: TRBJ1-5
D: TRBD1
size: NA
DNA: TGCGCCAGCAGCCAAGATGATTACAGGGGTGTGGATCAGCCCCAGCATTTT
CDR3: CASSQDDYRGVDQPQHF

V: TRBV27
length: 14
J: TRBJ1-5
D: TRBD1
size: NA
DNA: TGTGCCAGCAGACTGACAGGGGGAAATCAGCCCCAGCATTTT
CDR3: CASRLTGGNQPQHF

V: TRBV6-4
length: 14
J: TRBJ2-3
D: NA
size: many
DNA: TGTGCCAGCAGTCGCGGGACAAGCACAGATACGCAGTATTTT
CDR3: CASSRGTSTDTQYF

V: TRBV7-9
length: 16
J: TRBJ2-1
D: TRBD2
size: NA
DNA: TGTGCCAGCAGCTTAAGCCCAGCGGGAGTGTCCAATGAGCAGTTCTTC
CDR3: CASSLSPAGVSNEQFF

V: TRBV4-1
length: 16
J: TRBJ1-1
D: TRBD1
size: once
DNA: TGCGCCAGCAGCCAAGACACAGGGGCTATGAACACTGAAGCTTTCTTT
CDR3: CASSQDTGAMNTEAFF

V: TRBV6-5
length: 13
J: TRBJ2-1
D: NA
size: NA
DNA: TGTGCCAGCAGTTATAGAGGTGACAATGAGCAGTTCTTC
CDR3: CASSYRGDNEQFF

V: TRBV28
length: 13
J: TRBJ2-3
D: NA
size: NA
DNA: TGTGCCGCGGACAGCCTCGGCACAGATACGCAGTATTTT
CDR3: CAADSLGTDTQYF

V: TRBV9
length: 18
J: TRBJ1-2
D: TRBD1
size: NA
DNA: TGTGCCAGCAGCGAGCACATCCAGACAGGGTTTACCCTTGATGGCTACACCTTC
CDR3: CASSEHIQTGFTLDGYTF

V: TRBV9
length: 14
J: TRBJ2-5
D: NA
size: NA
DNA: TGTGCCAGCAGCGTAGAAGGGGAGTGGGAGACCCAGTACTTC
CDR3: CASSVEGEWETQYF

V: TRBV28
length: 15
J: TRBJ2-1
D: TRBD2
size: NA
DNA: TGTGCCAGCACCCTTAGCGGGAGCCCCTACAATGAGCAGTTCTTC
CDR3: CASTLSGSPYNEQFF

V: TRBV4-2
length: 19
J: TRBJ2-1
D: NA
size: NA
DNA: TGTGCCAGCAGCCAAGAGCTCCCCGGCGTAGCAGCCTCCTACAATGAGCAGTTCTTC
CDR3: CASSQELPGVAASYNEQFF

V: TRBV6-5
length: 15
J: TRBJ2-5
D: NA
size: NA
DNA: TGTGCCAGCAGTTACTCGTTTGGGACGGCAGAGACCCAGTACTTC
CDR3: CASSYSFGTAETQYF

V: TRBV29-1
length: 14
J: TRBJ1-3
D: NA
size: NA
DNA: TGCAGCGTTGAGGCAGTAAGCTCTGGAAACACCATATATTTT
CDR3: CSVEAVSSGNTIYF